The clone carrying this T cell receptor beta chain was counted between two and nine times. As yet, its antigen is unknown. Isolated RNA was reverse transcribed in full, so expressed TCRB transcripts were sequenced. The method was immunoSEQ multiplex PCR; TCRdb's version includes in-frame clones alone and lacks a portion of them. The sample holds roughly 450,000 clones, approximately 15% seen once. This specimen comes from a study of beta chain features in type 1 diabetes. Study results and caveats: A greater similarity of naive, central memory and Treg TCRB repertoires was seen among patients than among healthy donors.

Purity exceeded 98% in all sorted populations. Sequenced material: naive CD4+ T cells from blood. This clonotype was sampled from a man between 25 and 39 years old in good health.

As DNA, the CDR3 is TGTGCCAGCCAACTTCTGGAGGGCAGCACTGAAGCTTTCTTT. Translated: CASQLLEGSTEAFF. This rearrangement joins TRBV7-9 to TRBJ1-1; D remains ambiguous. The V end lost 8 bases, the J end lost 4 bases, and 17 bases lay between the germline ends. Germline loops: CDR1 SEHNR, CDR2 FQNEAQ (reference sequence). The CDR3 runs to 14 residues.